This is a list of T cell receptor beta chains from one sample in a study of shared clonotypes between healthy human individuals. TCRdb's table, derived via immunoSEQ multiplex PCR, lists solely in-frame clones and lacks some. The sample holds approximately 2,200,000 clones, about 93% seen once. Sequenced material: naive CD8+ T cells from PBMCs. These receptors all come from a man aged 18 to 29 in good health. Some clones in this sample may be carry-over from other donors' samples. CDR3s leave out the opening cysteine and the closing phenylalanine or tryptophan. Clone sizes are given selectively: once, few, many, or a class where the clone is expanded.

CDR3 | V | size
ASSDLAGERLDTQY | TRBV6-1 | .
ASSLGPNKANQPQH | TRBV5-5 | .
AASDYTEAF | TRBV19 | few
ASSNFPQPQH | TRBV19 | .
ASSYSKREASYEQY | TRBV6-5 | .
ASSLVLWANYGYT | TRBV11-2 | once
ASSWTSGPSYEQY | TRBV7-2 | .
ASSPAGLGQPQH | TRBV14 | .
ACSYSYNEQF | TRBV30 | .
ASSLADPRPHGYT | TRBV7-9 | once
ATSRDPAGASEQY | TRBV15 | .
ASSFLNQPQH | TRBV7-9 | few
ASSPRGETQY | TRBV25-1 | .
ASSFGYEQY | TRBV5-1 | .
ASTPAGYSTGELF | TRBV11-2 | .
ASSSNRLQGNSNQPQH | TRBV27 | .
ASSLSGTEKLF | TRBV28 | .
AISESSLLPLYEQY | TRBV10-3 | .
ASGQAYNEQF | TRBV9 | .
ASSIMEWTGAAEAF | TRBV19 | .
ASSLGTQVLNTEAF | TRBV27 | .
ASRASGSDEQY | TRBV28 | .
ASSPPGGSLGTQY | TRBV7-3 | .
ASSFSAGEVADTQY | TRBV27 | .
ASSQRLAGEGLDTGELF | TRBV4-2 | .
ASSLLAGEQETQY | TRBV11-1 | .
ASSPFPRGLRPEAF | TRBV11-2 | .
ASSHSLRTGELF | TRBV7-9 | once
ASSDYTAYEQY | TRBV6-6 | .
ASSPGLWGQETQY | TRBV27 | .
ARHHNPDSSYEQY | TRBV19 | .
ASSLVFASGMGNEQF | TRBV5-1 | .
ASSPTTLGDNEQF | TRBV27 | .
AWSVSGPNTEAF | TRBV30 | .
ASSVGGLSSYNEQF | TRBV9 | .
AISSISPKREGYT | TRBV10-3 | .
ASSYSLAGAGELF | TRBV6-5 | .
ATSRAATFRGWGEKLF | TRBV15 | .
ASSEVVAGGPVSYEQY | TRBV6-1 | .
ASSHQDSGSTDTQY | TRBV5-6 | .
ASSFSRGGDTEAF | TRBV11-2 | .
ASSVDVGGFTDTQY | TRBV9 | .
AWSRGLAGSFSTGELF | TRBV30 | .
ASSGTTRIIGGEQF | TRBV2 | .
ASSLAVGLAGGGRGEQY | TRBV7-2 | .